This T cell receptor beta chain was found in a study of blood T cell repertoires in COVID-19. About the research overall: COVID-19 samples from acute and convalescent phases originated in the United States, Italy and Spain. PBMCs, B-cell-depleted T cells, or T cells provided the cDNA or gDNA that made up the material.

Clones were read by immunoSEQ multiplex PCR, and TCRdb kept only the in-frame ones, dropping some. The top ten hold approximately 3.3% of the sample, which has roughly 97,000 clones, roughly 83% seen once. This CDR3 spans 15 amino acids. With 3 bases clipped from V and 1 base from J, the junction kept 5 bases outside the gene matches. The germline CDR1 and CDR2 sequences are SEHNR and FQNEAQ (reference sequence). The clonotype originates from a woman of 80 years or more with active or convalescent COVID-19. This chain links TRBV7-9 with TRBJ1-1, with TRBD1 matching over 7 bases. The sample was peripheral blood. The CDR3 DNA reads TGTGCCAGCAGCTTCGACAGGGTTAGGAACACTGAAGCTTTCTTT. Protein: CASSFDRVRNTEAFF.